A single sample gave rise to the 20 T cell receptor beta chains below, sequenced in a study of blood T cell repertoires in COVID-19. Method: immunoSEQ multiplex PCR; TCRdb's copy keeps in-frame clones and lacks some. The sample holds around 230,000 clones, approximately 84% seen once. Sequenced: PBMCs or T cells enriched from blood (not recorded which). The origin of the receptors is a woman in her forties with acute COVID-19.

The genes are TRBV4-1 and TRBJ2-5; TRBD2 agrees at 8 bases. This CDR3 is built from 12 residues. J was trimmed by 12 bases and V by 2 bases; bases with no gene match: 5. In germline, CDR1 is MGHRA, CDR2 YSYEKL. The CDR3 bases are TGCGCCAGCAGCCAATCGGGGGGGGTGGAGTACTTC. As protein: CASSQSGGVEYF.

This chain's CDR3 is CASSYTGATNEKLFF. The CDR3 DNA reads TGCGCCAGCAGCTATACAGGAGCAACTAATGAAAAACTGTTTTTT. The V and J genes are TRBV5-1 and TRBJ1-4, with a possible D match to TRBD1 (5 bases). With 3 bases removed from V and 0 bases from J, the gap between germline ends came to 9 bases. Germline V gene sequence: CDR1 SGHRS, CDR2 YFSETQ. CDR3 size: 15 residues.

The gene calls are TRBV7-8 and TRBJ2-5; TRBD2 aligns across 7 bases. Per the germline V gene, CDR1 is SGHVS and CDR2 is FQNEAQ. V shed 4 bases, J shed 4 bases, and the junction held 12 bases outside the gene matches. The CDR3 has 16 amino acids. CDR3 sequence: CASSSYRLAVRETQYF. The CDR3 nucleotides read TGTGCCAGCAGCTCCTACAGACTAGCCGTAAGAGAGACCCAGTACTTC.

The chain links TRBV9 to TRBJ2-1; 13 nucleotides match TRBD2. The CDR3 contains 18 residues. CDR1 and CDR2 (germline): SGDLS, YYNGEE. Losses at the gene ends were 0 bases for V and 6 bases for J; bases not matched to a gene: 9. CDR3 sequence reads: CASSVGLAGGPTFNEQFF. The CDR3 DNA follows: TGTGCCAGCAGCGTAGGACTAGCGGGAGGACCCACTTTCAATGAGCAGTTCTTC.

This clone was seen a few times. J is TRBJ1-1 and V is TRBV6-6, with 10 bases matching TRBD1. The CDR3 consists of 17 residues. The J segment lost 0 bases and the V segment lost 5 bases, leaving 9 bases of the junction unmatched. Germline V gene lookup returns CDR1 MNHNY and CDR2 SVGAGI (reference sequence). CDR3 loop: CASSPRDRGWMNTEAFF. For the CDR3, the DNA is TGTGCCAGCAGTCCCCGGGACAGGGGCTGGATGAACACTGAAGCTTTCTTT.

The V call is TRBV11-2, the J call TRBJ2-1, with D perhaps TRBD1 (6 bases). The CDR3 has 16 residues. The germline V and J ends were trimmed by 4 bases and 3 bases, with 16 bases remaining between them. Germline V gives CDR1 SGHAT, CDR2 FQNNGV. Here the CDR3 DNA reads TGTGCCAGCAGCTCTATTCGGCACAGGGACTACAATGAGCAGTTCTTC. Translated, it gives CASSSIRHRDYNEQFF.

The rearrangement links TRBV2 to TRBJ1-2; 8 nucleotides align to TRBD1. Germline CDR1 is SNHLY and CDR2 is FYNNEI. The CDR3 has 13 residues. Unmatched junction bases numbered 1, after V lost 4 bases and J lost 3 bases. CDR3 nucleotide sequence: TGTGCCAGCAGTGGGGACAGGTACTATGGCTACACCTTC. Translation gives CASSGDRYYGYTF.

This clone was observed once. DNA for the CDR3: TGTGCCAGCAGCCAAGGTACAGGGCGTTCCTACGAGCAGTACTTC. Translating it yields CASSQGTGRSYEQYF. The rearrangement joins TRBV4-2 to TRBJ2-7, with D tentatively TRBD1 (6 bases). Germline V gene data show CDR1 as LGHNA and CDR2 as YNFKEQ. Trimming took 1 base from V and 1 from J, leaving 11 bases between them. This CDR3 spans 15 amino acids.

The J gene is TRBJ2-7, the V gene TRBV9; 7 positions match TRBD2. Germline V gene lookup returns CDR1 SGDLS and CDR2 YYNGEE. The CDR3 is 14 residues long. V shed 3 bases, J shed 0 bases, and the junction held 3 bases outside the gene matches. The CDR3 DNA reads TGTGCCAGCAGCGCCCGGGACTACTCCTACGAGCAGTACTTC. Encoded protein: CASSARDYSYEQYF.

The chain employs TRBV21-1 and TRBJ2-2; the tabulated D call, TRBD1, remains unverified against the DNA. TRBV21-1 constitutes a pseudogene. CDR3 length equals 16 residues. The CDR3 reads CASSTHDRGGIGELFF. The CDR3 DNA is TGTGCCAGCAGCACTCATGACAGGGGCGGAATCGGGGAGCTGTTTTTT.

The CDR3 coding sequence is TGTGCCAGCCGGACAGGCGGTGAAGGCAACTATGGCTACACCTTC. It encodes CASRTGGEGNYGYTF. V usage is TRBV6-5 and J usage is TRBJ1-2, with 7 positions matching TRBD1. Germline values: CDR1 MNHEY, CDR2 SVGAGI. V was pared by 8 bases and J by 2 bases, with 11 bases of the junction left unmatched. This CDR3 spans 15 amino acids.

In its sample, this clone was seen a few times. The CDR3 nucleotides are TGTGCCAGCAGCCTGACAGGGGATGGCTACACCTTC. Translating gives CASSLTGDGYTF. The chain couples TRBV27 to TRBJ1-2, with 8 bases fitting TRBD1. V lost 6 bases to trimming and J lost 6 bases; unmatched junction nucleotides: 3. The CDR3 totals 12 residues. CDR1 is MNHEY and CDR2 is SMNVEV in the germline V gene (reference sequence).

The chain is built from TRBV23-1 and TRBJ2-1; the match to TRBD1 covers 9 bases. TRBV23-1 is annotated as an ORF whose role is uncertain. V shed 2 bases, J shed 6 bases, and the junction held 23 bases outside the gene matches. The CDR3 has 21 amino acids. This chain's CDR3 is CASSQRKPGQGKTKGFNEQFF. The CDR3 DNA sequence: TGCGCCAGCAGTCAACGAAAACCGGGACAGGGTAAGACCAAGGGCTTCAATGAGCAGTTCTTC.

This clone was detected only once. This sequence joins TRBV2 and TRBJ2-7, with D possibly TRBD2 on 5 matching bases. CDR1 is SNHLY, CDR2 FYNNEI, per germline. The CDR3 runs 11 residues. The V gene lost 6 bases and the J gene lost 4 bases, with 7 bases spanning the gap. The DNA of the CDR3 is TGTGCCAGCAGGAGGGAGTACGAGCAGTACTTC. Encoded protein: CASRREYEQYF.

This chain connects TRBV3-1 (or the pseudogene TRBV3-2) to TRBJ2-7; a weak D match, TRBD2 (6 bases). There are 13 residues in the CDR3. The V and J ends lost 2 bases and 4 bases respectively, with 9 bases between them. CDR1 LGHDT and CDR2 YNNKEL come from the germline V gene (reference sequence). The CDR3 region is CASSQLAQYEQYF. The DNA for the CDR3 is TGTGCCAGCAGCCAACTAGCGCAGTACGAGCAGTACTTC.

This sequence joins TRBV5-1 and TRBJ1-3; TRBD1 matches at 9 bases. V shed 0 bases, J shed 0 bases, and the junction held 1 base outside the gene matches. The CDR3 is made up of 16 amino acids. The germline gives CDR1 SGHRS, CDR2 YFSETQ. The CDR3 is CASSLGQGDSGNTIYF. CDR3 nucleotides: TGCGCCAGCAGCTTGGGACAGGGGGACTCTGGAAACACCATATATTTT.

The rearrangement joins TRBV30 to TRBJ2-7; 8 bases are a match to TRBD1. The CDR3 runs 13 residues. The germline V gene encodes CDR1 GTSNPN and CDR2 SVGIG (reference sequence). The junction had 4 bases not matched to a gene; V was cut back by 4 bases and J by 2 bases. CDR3 in DNA: TGTGCCTGGAACCGGGACAGGACCTACGAGCAGTACTTC. Translation gives CAWNRDRTYEQYF.

The chain is built from TRBV20-1 and TRBJ2-3, with D tentatively TRBD2 (6 bases). The germline V gene encodes CDR1 DFQATT and CDR2 SNEGSKA (reference sequence). The V gene lost 8 bases and the J gene lost 3 bases, with 9 bases spanning the gap. CDR3 length: 11 amino acids. The CDR3 DNA sequence: TGCAGTCCACGGGAGACAGATACGCAGTATTTT. Its protein product is CSPRETDTQYF.

This clone was observed a single time. The chain joins TRBV11-3 to TRBJ2-4; TRBD1 matches 10 bases. Per germline, CDR1 SGHNT and CDR2 YENEEA. Trimming at V came to 5 bases and at J to 6 bases, leaving 7 bases not matched to a gene. CDR3 length: 15 amino acids. The CDR3 loop reads CASSTHRDRGNIQYF. For the CDR3, the DNA is TGTGCCAGCAGCACCCACCGGGACAGGGGAAACATTCAGTACTTC.

The chain carries TRBV6-5 and TRBJ2-4; TRBD1 agrees at 8 bases. Per germline, CDR1 MNHEY and CDR2 SVGAGI. V lost 2 bases and J lost 6; bases outside the gene matches: 3. There are 14 residues in the CDR3. The chain's CDR3 is CASSYRQGRNIQYF. The CDR3 nucleotides read TGTGCCAGCAGTTACAGACAGGGGAGAAACATTCAGTACTTC.